These 16 T cell receptor beta chains came from one sample sequenced in a study of T cells in localized non-small cell lung cancer. TCRdb keeps only in-frame clones here, not all; method: immunoSEQ multiplex PCR. Among approximately 47,000 clones, about 88% were seen once, and the ten largest hold 2.5%. This material consisted of PBMCs, taken before any cancer treatment. The receptors were sampled from a man between 40 and 70 years old with stage II lung adenocarcinoma.

V gene TRBV2 combines with J gene TRBJ1-5; 8 nucleotides align to TRBD1. Germline trimming cut 4 bases from V and 7 bases from J; bases unmatched to any gene: 6. Germline CDR1 reads SNHLY; CDR2 reads FYNNEI. The CDR3 spans 14 residues. CDR3 protein: CASSGSGGWQPQHF. The CDR3 region has the DNA TGTGCCAGCAGTGGGTCAGGGGGCTGGCAGCCCCAGCATTTT.

The chain employs TRBV6-5 and TRBJ2-5; D uncertain. Trimming left V 4 bases short and J 4 bases short, with 16 bases between. CDR1 is MNHEY, CDR2 SVGAGI, per germline. The CDR3 has 15 residues. The DNA of the CDR3 is TGTGCCAGCAGTTTTGGGCAGGTTTTCGGAGAGACCCAGTACTTC. Protein: CASSFGQVFGETQYF.

This clone was picked up one time. The gene calls are TRBV11-1 and TRBJ2-5; 10 bases are a match to TRBD2. The CDR3 runs 15 residues. The junction had 5 bases not matched to a gene; V was cut back by 4 bases and J by 3 bases. Germline CDR1 is SGHAT and CDR2 is FQDESV (reference sequence). In nucleotides, the CDR3 is TGTGCCAGCAGCTCCGGACTAGCGGAGGAAGAGACCCAGTACTTC. Its translation: CASSSGLAEEETQYF.

The gene calls are TRBV10-3 and TRBJ2-3; a weak D match, TRBD1 (5 bases). The CDR3 runs to 14 residues. Germline assignment: CDR1 ENHRY and CDR2 SYGVKD. V lost 8 bases and J lost 4, with 16 bases in between. The CDR3 region has the DNA TGTGCCATCCAAGACAGTCTAAAGCCAGATACGCAGTATTTT. Amino acid sequence: CAIQDSLKPDTQYF.

The CDR3 DNA reads as TGCGCCAGCAGCCCTACCGGGAGCTCCTATAATTCACCCCTCCACTTT. It specifies CASSPTGSSYNSPLHF. The chain has TRBV4-1 and TRBJ1-6; D not certain. V was pared by 4 bases and J by 0 bases, with 10 bases between. This CDR3 comprises 16 residues. Germline V gene sequence: CDR1 MGHRA, CDR2 YSYEKL.

The rearrangement joins TRBV7-8 to TRBJ1-1; 8 bases line up with TRBD1. The germline V gene encodes CDR1 SGHVS and CDR2 FQNEAQ. The trim removed 3 bases at V and 3 bases at J, leaving 15 bases unmatched. The CDR3 has 18 residues. The CDR3 sequence is CASSFHPGTGPLDTEAFF. CDR3 coding DNA: TGTGCCAGCAGCTTCCACCCCGGGACAGGACCCTTGGACACTGAAGCTTTCTTT.

This chain uses TRBV27 with TRBJ2-2; D is possibly TRBD1 (5 bases). The CDR3 consists of 13 residues. V was shortened by 8 bases and J by 4 bases, with 11 bases between the two germline ends. The germline gives CDR1 MNHEY, CDR2 SMNVEV (reference sequence). As DNA, the CDR3 is TGTGCCAGCGCTTGGCAGGGCACCGGGGAGCTGTTTTTT. Protein product: CASAWQGTGELFF.

This sequence joins TRBV5-1 and TRBJ2-1; D possibly corresponds to TRBD2 (5 bases). Germline CDR1 is SGHRS and CDR2 is YFSETQ. This CDR3 contains 17 residues. V lost 0 bases, J lost 1 base, and 14 bases lay in between. The CDR3, as DNA: TGCGCCAGCAGCTTGGTTTTGAGCCGACTATCCTACAATGAGCAGTTCTTC. It is translated as CASSLVLSRLSYNEQFF.

This clone showed up just a few times. This chain connects TRBV6-6 to TRBJ2-5; D gene unclear. Trimming took 2 bases from V and 5 from J, leaving 3 bases between them. The CDR3 consists of 11 residues. The germline gives CDR1 MNHNY, CDR2 SVGAGI (reference sequence). The CDR3: CASSYGETQYF. CDR3 coding DNA: TGTGCCAGCAGTTACGGGGAGACCCAGTACTTC.

V usage is TRBV5-1 and J usage is TRBJ2-5, with D uncertain. V lost 1 base, J lost 1 base, and 8 bases lay in between. CDR1 is SGHRS, CDR2 YFSETQ, per germline. This CDR3 spans 14 amino acids. The CDR3 here is CASSLTDLQETQYF. In DNA, the CDR3 is TGCGCCAGCAGCTTGACAGACCTCCAAGAGACCCAGTACTTC.

The chain combines TRBV10-3 with TRBJ2-1; no clear D gene. CDR1 is ENHRY, CDR2 SYGVKD, per germline. V lost 1 base, J lost 10 bases, and 20 bases lay in between. The CDR3 runs to 16 residues. CDR3 amino acids: CAISEFLSSPMREQFF. CDR3 sequence (DNA): TGTGCCATCAGTGAGTTCCTATCTTCTCCAATGAGGGAGCAGTTCTTC.

The chain is built from TRBV6-5 and TRBJ1-5; unclear D gene. Trimming stripped 7 bases from V and 1 base from J, with 11 bases between. Germline V lookup: CDR1 MNHEY, CDR2 SVGAGI. The CDR3 runs to 14 residues. The CDR3 nucleotides are TGTGCCAGCAACCCCTGGACGAGCAATCAGCCCCAGCATTTT. Amino acid sequence: CASNPWTSNQPQHF.

The chain employs TRBV30 and TRBJ2-5; D remains unclear. CDR1 and CDR2 from the germline V gene are GTSNPN and SVGIG (reference sequence). V was trimmed by 5 bases and J by 1 base, leaving 5 bases between them. The CDR3 runs 11 residues. The CDR3 protein is CAWEVQETQYF. CDR3 in DNA: TGTGCCTGGGAGGTCCAAGAGACCCAGTACTTC.

The V gene is TRBV15, the J gene TRBJ1-4, with D unresolved. Germline values: CDR1 LNHNV, CDR2 YYDKDF (reference sequence). The CDR3 totals 13 residues. Trimming pared 5 bases from V and 5 bases from J, leaving 9 bases between. CDR3 nucleotides: TGTGCCACCAGCTACCCTTTAAATGAAAAACTGTTTTTT. Translation: CATSYPLNEKLFF.

This sequence joins TRBV11-2 and TRBJ1-1; no clear D gene. The germline V gene has CDR1 SGHAT and CDR2 FQNNGV. CDR3 length: 13 amino acids. V gave up 7 bases and J gave up 2 bases, with 11 bases separating them. The CDR3 reads CASTLGRNTEAFF. The CDR3 DNA is TGTGCCAGCACCCTTGGACGAAACACTGAAGCTTTCTTT. Full variable domain (remainder filled in from reference TRBV11-2 and TRBJ1-1): EAGVAQSPRYKIIEKRQSVAFWCNPISGHATLYWYQQILGQGPKLLIQFQNNGVVDDSQLPKDRFSAERLKGVDSTLKIQPAKLEDSAVYLCASTLGRNTEAFFGQGTRLTVV.

The chain is built from TRBV19 and TRBJ2-3; 11 positions match TRBD2. Germline CDR1 and CDR2: LNHDA and SQIVND (reference sequence). The CDR3 is made up of 16 amino acids. V lost 4 bases, J lost 0 bases, and 3 bases stayed unmatched. CDR3 protein: CASSTRLAGSTDTQYF. Written as DNA, the CDR3 is TGTGCCAGTAGTACCCGACTAGCGGGGAGCACAGATACGCAGTATTTT.